The next 11 T cell receptor beta chains were all read from a single sample in a study of blood T cell repertoires in COVID-19 (dated by TCRdb to 2018 to 2021). Libraries were built with the immunoSEQ multiplex PCR assay. The table was pulled from immuneACCESS by TCRdb, which kept in-frame rearrangements only. Such tables lose some clones; where checked, under half of the loss comes from unresolved V genes, and the rest has no known cause. A total of under 400,000 clones appear in this sample, roughly 89% of them only once. Less than 5% of the sample rests with the top ten. Input material: peripheral blood. The receptors were gathered from a woman aged 55-70 years with COVID-19, enrolled during active disease.

The rearrangement joins TRBV7-8 to TRBJ1-4; D perhaps matches TRBD1 (5 bases). Germline V gene sequence: CDR1 SGHVS, CDR2 FQNEAQ. This CDR3 comprises 11 residues. V was trimmed by 1 base and J by 15 bases, leaving 9 bases between them. CDR3 protein: CASSLGQKVFF. DNA for the CDR3: TGTGCCAGCAGCTTAGGACAGAAGGTGTTTTTT. The full variable domain, in which reference TRBV7-8 and TRBJ1-4 provide the parts outside the CDR3, is GAGVSQSPRYKVAKRGQDVALRCDPISGHVSLFWYQQALGQGPEFLTYFQNEAQLDKSGLPSDRFFAERPEGSVSTLKIQRTQQEDSAVYLCASSLGQKVFFGSGTQLSVL.

V gene TRBV27 combines with J gene TRBJ2-3; tentatively, D is TRBD2 (6 bases). Trimming left V 5 bases short and J 2 bases short, with 8 bases between. The CDR3 runs 13 residues. CDR1 and CDR2 from the germline V gene are MNHEY and SMNVEV (reference sequence). This CDR3 reads CASSRLVTDTQYF. CDR3 nucleotide sequence: TGTGCCAGCAGTCGACTAGTCACAGATACGCAGTATTTT.

The chain recombines TRBV4-1 with TRBJ2-1; 7 nucleotides line up with TRBD2. Germline V gene sequence: CDR1 MGHRA, CDR2 YSYEKL. V lost 3 bases and J lost 4; bases outside the gene matches: 9. The CDR3 is 16 amino acids. CDR3: CASSQGRVPNYNEQFF. DNA for the CDR3: TGCGCCAGCAGCCAGGGGAGGGTCCCGAATTACAATGAGCAGTTCTTC.

The V gene is TRBV6-4, the J gene TRBJ1-6, with no clear D. The germline V and J ends were trimmed by 0 bases and 10 bases, with 7 bases remaining between them. The germline gives CDR1 MRHNA, CDR2 SNTAGT. The CDR3 totals 13 residues. In nucleotides, the CDR3 is TGTGCCAGCAGTGACTCAGGGAGCTCACCCCTCCACTTT. Protein sequence: CASSDSGSSPLHF.

In DNA, the CDR3 is TGTGCCAGCAGTTCGACAGAAACTGAAGCTTTCTTT. Translating gives CASSSTETEAFF. This chain joins TRBV6-5 and TRBJ1-1, with a weak D call TRBD1 (5 bases). CDR1 and CDR2 from the germline V gene are MNHEY and SVGAGI. This CDR3 spans 12 amino acids. V was clipped by 4 bases and J by 5 bases, with 8 bases between them.

This chain joins TRBV6-5 and TRBJ2-7, with D possibly being TRBD2 (6 bases). Deletions cut 6 bases from V and 2 bases from J, with 17 bases between. The germline gives CDR1 MNHEY, CDR2 SVGAGI. The CDR3 has 15 amino acids. CDR3 DNA: TGTGCCAGCAGAGGCGGGGCGGACGAAACCTACGAGCAGTACTTC. This gives the protein CASRGGADETYEQYF.

This rearrangement joins TRBV5-6 to TRBJ1-4, with 10 positions matching TRBD1. The V gene end was trimmed by 3 bases and the J gene end by 6 bases; junction bases not matched to a gene: 2. This CDR3 contains 14 residues. Germline V CDR1 and CDR2: SGHDT, YYEEEE. Written as DNA, the CDR3 is TGTGCCAGCAGCTCCGGGACAGGGGATGAAAAACTGTTTTTT. The encoded protein is CASSSGTGDEKLFF.

The chain uses TRBV7-9 and TRBJ1-2; TRBD1 matches 9 bases. Germline V gene lookup returns CDR1 SEHNR and CDR2 FQNEAQ (reference sequence). The junction had 12 bases not matched to a gene; V was cut back by 5 bases and J by 8 bases. This CDR3 has 15 residues. The CDR3 loop is CASSPWDRESGGYTF. The CDR3 region has the DNA TGTGCCAGCAGCCCTTGGGACAGGGAATCGGGGGGCTACACCTTC.

On this clone itself: Additional DNA sequences in this sample encode the identical CDR3. This chain connects TRBV30 to TRBJ2-5, with 10 positions matching TRBD2. The CDR3 extends over 14 amino acids. Germline loops: CDR1 GTSNPN, CDR2 SVGIG (reference sequence). After removal of 2 bases from V and 4 bases from J, the junction contained 4 bases not matched to a gene. The CDR3 bases are TGTGCCTGGAGTAGCGGGGGGGCCGGAGAGACCCAGTACTTC. Translated, it gives CAWSSGGAGETQYF.

The genes are TRBV14 and TRBJ1-5; no reliable D call. The CDR3 has 15 amino acids. The germline V gene encodes CDR1 SGHDN and CDR2 FVKESK. V lost 0 bases and J lost 5, with 11 bases in between. The CDR3 loop is CASSQDQVGDQPQHF. DNA of the CDR3: TGTGCCAGCAGCCAAGACCAAGTCGGGGATCAGCCCCAGCATTTT. Full variable domain (remainder filled in from reference TRBV14 and TRBJ1-5): EAGVTQFPSHSVIEKGQTVTLRCDPISGHDNLYWYRRVMGKEIKFLLHFVKESKQDESGMPNNRFLAERTGGTYSTLKVQPAELEDSGVYFCASSQDQVGDQPQHFGDGTRLSIL.

The gene calls are TRBV6-5 and TRBJ2-7; 9 bases map to TRBD1. V dropped 2 bases and J dropped 3; count of bases not matched to a gene: 5. Germline lookup yields CDR1 MNHEY and CDR2 SVGAGI. This CDR3 region has 15 residues. DNA of the CDR3: TGTGCCAGCAGTTACGCCCGGGACAGGGACTACGAGCAGTACTTC. This gives the protein CASSYARDRDYEQYF.